Included here is one TCR beta chain sequence, with context. As yet, its antigen is unknown. The germline gene is not matched at one end of the junction; a read error may be the cause. This specimen comes from a study of CD8+CD57+ T cells in acquired aplastic anemia. Looking at the study overall: Mean DNA quantity obtained from sorted CD4+ and CD8+ cells was around 3.2 ug. The study obtained 11 million or so reads on average for CD4+ cells from healthy donors. Study-wide findings and caveats: The CD8+ Simpson's diversity of patients and controls was not significantly different. Patients and controls shared under 35 CD8+ CDR3 sequences, highly expressed in patients.

CDR3 and TCR beta VDJ profiling relied on a genomic DNA template. One entry per CDR3 protein, called by TCRdb with MiXCR from the reads. The table includes 100,000 to 150,000 distinct CDR3 sequences, about 46% detected once. The germline CDR1 and CDR2 sequences are SSHAT and FNYEAQ (reference sequence). The CDR3 loop spans 17 amino acids. The sequence was collected from a human donor in good health, serving as a control. The V call is TRBV7-7, the J call TRBJ2-2; 7 nucleotides line up with TRBD2. The source material was sorted CD4+, CD8+, or CD8+CD57+ T cells (not recorded which) from PBMCs. Here the CDR3 reads CASSPRAGSSNTGELFF. The CDR3 DNA is TGTGCTAGCAGCCCGAGAGCGGGGAGCTCGAACACCGGGGAGCTGTTTTTT.